This T cell receptor beta chain was captured in a study of memory B cells and T cells in multiple sclerosis. Study results and limitations: Normalization was needed because clone-set size differences affected shared clonotype counts.

Separate sequencing covered autoproliferating (CFSE-dim) and non-proliferating (CFSE-high) T cells from stimulus-free culture. 5x10^7 CFSE-labeled PBMCs were cultured around seven days unstimulated, then replicate wells were pooled. CFSE at approximately 0.5 uM labeled the PBMCs, which were then cultured unstimulated. About this clone itself: As yet, its antigen is unknown.

Some clones are missing from TCRdb's copy, which holds only in-frame ones; the method was immunoSEQ multiplex PCR. Of approximately 30,000 clones in the sample, about 82% were seen once. The material sequenced was PBMCs from blood kept in culture. The TCR sequence derives from a human donor with multiple sclerosis.

CDR3 nucleotide sequence: TGTGCCAGCAGTTTAGCTCGAGGGGATCAGCCCCAGCATTTT. Its protein is CASSLARGDQPQHF. The V and J genes are TRBV27 and TRBJ1-5; D possibly corresponds to TRBD1 (5 bases). V shed 2 bases and J shed 5 bases, with 10 bases lying between them. From germline, CDR1 is MNHEY and CDR2 SMNVEV (reference sequence). The CDR3 consists of 14 residues.